This T cell receptor (beta chain) was sequenced during a study of T cell repertoires in cytomegalovirus infection. Study-wide context: Used in the study were CMV epitopes, some recently identified and HLA-C-restricted, others well-studied and HLA-B-restricted. Based on public TCR beta signatures, there were indications of CMV infection and of a matching HLA type. Broader study findings: Dominant in the ex vivo response were TCR beta clonotypes restricted by HLA-C and specific for CMV. Public TCR beta family frequency separated CMV-and-HLA carriers, including in an independent cohort.

TCRdb recomputed calls from the reads with MiXCR, one row per CDR3 protein. This sample carries roughly 730,000 distinct CDR3 sequences, around 32% of them seen once, and the ten largest clones take 15% to 20%. Comment on this clonotype: Its antigen is as yet unknown.

Trimming removed 5 bases from V and 8 bases from J; junction bases left unmatched: 9. In germline, CDR1 is SGHVS, CDR2 FNYEAQ. The length of the CDR3 is 15 residues. The chain combines TRBV7-6 with TRBJ2-4; TRBD1 matches at 10 bases. This sequence originates from a human donor in good health (CMV status not recorded). Some clones in this sample may be carry-over from other donors' samples. Here the sequenced sample was cultured PBMCs, taken from culture after CMV antigen stimulation. CDR3 protein: CASSMRGDRGDIQYF. The CDR3 DNA sequence: TGTGCCAGCAGCATGCGTGGGGACAGGGGCGACATTCAGTACTTC. Filled out from reference TRBV7-6 and TRBJ2-4, the complete variable domain reads GAGVSQSPRYKVTKRGQDVALRCDPISGHVSLYWYRQALGQGPEFLTYFNYEAQQDKSGLPNDRFSAERPEGSISTLTIQRTEQRDSAMYRCASSMRGDRGDIQYFGAGTRLSVL.